Below are 14 T cell receptor beta chains sequenced from a single sample in a study of blood T cell repertoires in COVID-19. Generated by immunoSEQ multiplex PCR, the TCRdb table keeps only in-frame clones and is missing some. The data contain roughly 110,000 clones, more than 80% of them singletons. The sequenced sample consisted of peripheral blood. These receptor sequences come from a woman aged 55 to 70 with COVID-19, enrolled during active disease.

The rearrangement links TRBV4-2 to TRBJ2-5, with D possibly TRBD2 on 7 matching bases. The CDR3 contains 14 residues. Germline CDR1 LGHNA, CDR2 YNFKEQ. Trimming shortened V by 1 base and J by 6 bases, and 12 bases separated the two germline ends. CDR3 residues: CASSQGGGPKTQYF. In DNA, the CDR3 is TGTGCCAGCAGCCAAGGGGGGGGCCCAAAGACCCAGTACTTC.

J is TRBJ2-1 and V is TRBV19, with D maybe TRBD1 (6 bases). Trimming pared 3 bases from V and 4 bases from J, leaving 16 bases between. There are 16 residues in the CDR3. Germline values: CDR1 LNHDA, CDR2 SQIVND (reference sequence). In DNA form, the CDR3 reads TGTGCCAGTAGTATCCTCCCGGGACAAGGGTACAATGAGCAGTTCTTC. Its translation: CASSILPGQGYNEQFF.

The chain joins TRBV30 to TRBJ1-1; D is undetermined. This CDR3 has 13 amino acids. Germline lookup yields CDR1 GTSNPN and CDR2 SVGIG (reference sequence). Between the trimmed V and J ends, which lost 0 bases and 1 base, there was a span of 6 bases. The CDR3 region has the DNA TGTGCCTGGAGTGTATACAGGAACACTGAAGCTTTCTTT. This translates into CAWSVYRNTEAFF.

The chain joins TRBV7-9 to TRBJ2-7; no definite D call. The germline CDR1 and CDR2 sequences are SEHNR and FQNEAQ (reference sequence). V was trimmed by 5 bases and J by 3 bases, leaving 5 bases between them. The CDR3 has 11 residues. The CDR3 DNA reads TGTGCCAGCAGCAGCGACTACGAGCAGTACTTC. Translation: CASSSDYEQYF. Looking up the rest from reference TRBV7-9 and TRBJ2-7 gives the full variable domain: DTGVSQNPRHKITKRGQNVTFRCDPISEHNRLYWYRQTLGQGPEFLTYFQNEAQLEKSRLLSDRFSAERPKGSFSTLEIQRTEQGDSAMYLCASSSDYEQYFGPGTRLTVT.

Regarding this clone: This may come from a read error, since a much larger clone is one base off. This sample includes further DNA sequences coding for the same CDR3. The J gene is TRBJ1-3, the V gene TRBV9; weak D call: TRBD1 (5 bases). Trimming pared 5 bases from V and 6 bases from J, leaving 12 bases between. This CDR3 region has 13 residues. Per the germline V gene, CDR1 is SGDLS and CDR2 is YYNGEE. CDR3 sequence reads: CASSEGLENTIYF. CDR3 DNA sequence: TGTGCCAGCAGTGAGGGACTCGAAAACACCATATATTTT.

The chain has TRBV18 and TRBJ1-4, with no clear D. Trimming took off 0 bases at V and 7 bases at J, with 3 bases between the two ends. The CDR3 consists of 12 residues. Germline CDR1 is KGHSH and CDR2 is LQKENI. The CDR3: CASSPPAEKLFF. The CDR3 DNA follows: TGTGCCAGCTCACCACCAGCTGAAAAACTGTTTTTT.

The CDR3 DNA reads as TGCGCCAGCAGCTTAATACTGGACAGCTATGGCTACACCTTC. Protein: CASSLILDSYGYTF. This chain links TRBV5-1 with TRBJ1-2, with a possible D match to TRBD1 (6 bases). With 2 bases removed from V and 4 bases from J, the gap between germline ends came to 12 bases. CDR1 and CDR2 from the germline V gene are SGHRS and YFSETQ. The CDR3 loop spans 14 amino acids.

This clone has a handful of counts. The J gene is TRBJ2-5, the V gene TRBV19; 10 bases match TRBD2. From germline, CDR1 is LNHDA and CDR2 SQIVND (reference sequence). With V trimmed by 5 bases and J by 2 bases, 8 bases remained unmatched. The CDR3 length is 16 residues. CDR3 protein: CASSPLAGGGQETQYF. DNA for the CDR3: TGTGCCAGTAGTCCCTTAGCGGGGGGCGGGCAAGAGACCCAGTACTTC.

The chain links TRBV9 to TRBJ1-3, with D possibly being TRBD1 (5 bases). Germline CDR1 reads SGDLS; CDR2 reads YYNGEE. CDR3 length equals 15 residues. The V end was cut by 7 bases, the J end by 0 bases, with 14 bases between. The CDR3: CASQSGGSSGNTIYF. The CDR3 DNA follows: TGTGCCAGCCAAAGCGGGGGGAGCTCTGGAAACACCATATATTTT. Full variable domain (outside the CDR3, taken from reference TRBV9 and TRBJ1-3): DSGVTQTPKHLITATGQRVTLRCSPRSGDLSVYWYQQSLDQGLQFLIQYYNGEERAKGNILERFSAQQFPDLHSELNLSSLELGDSALYFCASQSGGSSGNTIYFGEGSWLTVV.

This rearrangement joins TRBV27 to TRBJ2-7; no firm D call. CDR1 and CDR2 from the germline V gene are MNHEY and SMNVEV (reference sequence). Trimming removed 0 bases at V and 3 bases at J, with 9 bases between. The CDR3 contains 14 residues. CDR3 DNA sequence: TGTGCCAGCAGTTTATCCGCCGGGTTCTACGAGCAGTACTTC. Amino acids: CASSLSAGFYEQYF.

The rearrangement uses TRBV4-3 and TRBJ1-3; TRBD1 might be the D (5 bases). Trimming left V 4 bases short and J 0 bases short, with 10 bases between. CDR3 length equals 15 residues. Germline loops: CDR1 LGHNA, CDR2 YSLEER. The CDR3: CASSPGLTSGNTIYF. CDR3 in DNA: TGCGCCAGCAGCCCGGGACTGACCTCTGGAAACACCATATATTTT.

J is TRBJ1-1 and V is TRBV6-5, with D unresolved. The CDR3 has 15 residues. Germline CDR1 reads MNHEY; CDR2 reads SVGAGI. V lost 0 bases to trimming and J lost 5 bases, with 13 bases between them. CDR3 protein: CASSYSEASGTEAFF. CDR3 nucleotide sequence: TGTGCCAGCAGTTACTCAGAGGCTTCTGGAACTGAAGCTTTCTTT.

The gene calls are TRBV18 and TRBJ1-5; no definite D call. Germline V gene lookup returns CDR1 KGHSH and CDR2 LQKENI. V lost 1 base, J lost 4 bases, and 8 bases lay in between. This CDR3 spans 14 amino acids. Here the CDR3 reads CASSPLEGNQPQHF. CDR3 bases: TGTGCCAGCTCACCACTCGAGGGTAATCAGCCCCAGCATTTT.

The V gene is TRBV7-9, the J gene TRBJ1-3; 10 bases are shared with TRBD1. This CDR3 is 18 amino acids long. V shed 7 bases and J 0 bases; nucleotides not matched to a gene: 12. CDR1 and CDR2 from the germline V gene are SEHNR and FQNEAQ (reference sequence). The CDR3 protein is CASMSTGGFRISGNTIYF. CDR3 coding DNA: TGTGCCAGCATGTCGACAGGGGGCTTTAGAATCTCTGGAAACACCATATATTTT.